The rows below give T cell receptor beta chains drawn from one sample of a study of identical twins. TCRdb itself ran the 5' RACE reads through MiXCR, one entry per CDR3 protein. This table holds about 300,000 distinct CDR3 sequences, 9% to 15% found once. This sample also appeared in a second study, on yellow fever vaccine responses in identical twins.

The specimen was CD8+ T cells sorted from blood. These receptors were obtained from a woman younger than 30 in good health. Both conserved end residues are trimmed from each CDR3.

V	J	CDR3
TRBV15	TRBJ2-5	ATSNREYQETQY
TRBV9	TRBJ1-3	ASSPEGTGGNTIY
TRBV5-6	TRBJ2-5	ASSLGLAVAETQY
TRBV7-9	TRBJ2-7	ASSPDSSPSYEQY
TRBV9	TRBJ2-1	ASSVVMGDEQF
TRBV2	TRBJ2-7	ASRDYGTGSYEQY
TRBV19	TRBJ1-1	ASSEGIVDTEAF
TRBV5-1	TRBJ2-1	ASSLVRTSGKNEQF
TRBV3-1	TRBJ1-5	ASSQVRVDQPQH
TRBV2	TRBJ2-2	ASRPYTGELF
TRBV2	TRBJ2-1	ASIDRTSANEQF
TRBV28	TRBJ2-3	ASSLEGGSDTDTQY
TRBV12-5	TRBJ1-1	ASDSDRDTEAF
TRBV7-9	TRBJ2-5	ASSLPNQETQY
TRBV7-6	TRBJ2-1	ASSSAGTSWGGYNEQF
TRBV11-2	TRBJ2-3	ASSFGGRSIDTQY
TRBV28	TRBJ2-1	ASSLSNPNEQF
TRBV5-6	TRBJ2-3	ASSTRFSTDTQY
TRBV6-1	TRBJ2-6	ASIGSSGANVLT
TRBV3-1	TRBJ1-5	ASSQDGGRGDQPQH
TRBV12-3/TRBV12-4	TRBJ2-2	ASSDKGPSNTGELF
TRBV12-3/TRBV12-4	TRBJ2-7	ASSSPSYEQY
TRBV27	TRBJ2-7	ASGVTSYEQY